This entry concerns a single T cell receptor beta chain. This receptor's antigen is unknown. Per-base quality was not reported, and no clone a single base away is much larger than it. These data belong to a study of blood T cell repertoires in COVID-19 (dated by TCRdb to the early 2020s). Concerning the study at large: Collaborator samples came from the United States, Italy and Spain and covered acute and convalescent phases of COVID-19. The prospective study material was composed of cDNA or gDNA derived from T cells, B-cell-depleted T cells, or PBMCs. Deeply sampled blood TCRbeta repertoires from subjects exposed to, actively infected with, or recovered from COVID-19 were included in the dataset. The repertoires were released in a freely available public database intended as a resource for research on the immune response to SARS-CoV-2. The samples were drawn from two sources: the first 160 participants of the ongoing ImmuneRACE study, and some 1,300 subjects contributed by 6 global collaborators. Sample metadata almost always included a de-identified subject ID, COVID-19 status, age in years and sex. Where HLA class I and class II types were available, the types were taken from metadata supplied by the sample provider, not from assay-based typing. Study-wide findings and limitations: Clinical and demographic metadata were provided uncurated, with the amount varying by source and participant.

Taken from the germline V gene, the CDR1 and CDR2 loops are LGHNA and YNFKEQ. The CDR3, cysteine through phenylalanine, is 20 amino acids long. Only the CDR3 DNA stays, 60 bases, in frame from base 1. Compared with germline, V lacks 2 bases and J lacks 0 bases; bases without a gene match: 13. TCRbeta CDR3 regions were amplified from genomic DNA by means of the immunoSEQ Assay, a bias-controlled multiplex PCR. The authors' analysis ran thus. The number of nucleated cells in each sample was estimated by amplification of reference gene primers within the assay. Sequence reads were collapsed and filtered to measure the absolute abundance of every unique TCRbeta CDR3 rearrangement. For each sample, productive Simpson clonality was calculated as the square root of Simpson's diversity index across productive rearrangements. Imported from immuneACCESS, the table was reduced by TCRdb to in-frame sequences with V and J called. These copies leave out some clones; in studies compared against another copy, an unresolved V gene accounts for under half, and the cause of the remainder is not known. That table is the source of V, J and clone size, and D and trimming were worked out from the DNA. The sample table shows just over 300,000 clones, and nearly 90% are seen once. 1.5% to 2% of the sample goes to the ten largest clones.

One collaborating source in Seattle enrolled patients while the patients were actively infected and followed the patients over time throughout the course of disease. Collaborating institutions collected whole blood in K2EDTA tubes following their own protocols. For TCRbeta analysis, collaborator samples were shipped as frozen whole blood, as isolated PBMCs, or as DNA extracted from either sample type. The receptor chain draws on TRBV4-2 and TRBJ2-1, and 10 bases in between align with TRBD1. The clonotype was recovered from a woman aged 25 to 45 with COVID-19, enrolled during active disease. Sequences were obtained from peripheral blood. DNA sequence: TGTGCCAGCAGCCAATCTACGAAACGGACAGGGGGTAGCTCCTACAATGAGCAGTTCTTC. Its protein reads: CASSQSTKRTGGSSYNEQFF.